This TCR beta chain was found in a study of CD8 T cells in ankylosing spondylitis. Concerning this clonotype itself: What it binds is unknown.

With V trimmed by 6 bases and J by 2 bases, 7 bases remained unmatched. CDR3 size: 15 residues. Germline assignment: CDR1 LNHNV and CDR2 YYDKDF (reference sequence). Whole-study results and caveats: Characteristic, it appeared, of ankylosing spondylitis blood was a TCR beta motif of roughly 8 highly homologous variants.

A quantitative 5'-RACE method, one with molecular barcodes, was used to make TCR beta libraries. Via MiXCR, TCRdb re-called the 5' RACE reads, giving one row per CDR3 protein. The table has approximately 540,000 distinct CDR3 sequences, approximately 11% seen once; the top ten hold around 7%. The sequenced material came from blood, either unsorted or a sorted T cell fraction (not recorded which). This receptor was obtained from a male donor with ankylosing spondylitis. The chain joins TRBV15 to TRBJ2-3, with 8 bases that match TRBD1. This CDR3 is CATSPGQEITDTQYF. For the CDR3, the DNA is TGTGCCACCAGTCCGGGACAGGAAATCACAGATACGCAGTATTTT.